This entry lists 23 T cell receptor beta chains sequenced from one sample in a study of blood T cell repertoires in COVID-19. The table came from immunoSEQ multiplex PCR; TCRdb's copy has only in-frame clones and leaves some out. The sample carries about 65,000 clones, 70% to 85% recorded once. Sequencing input: peripheral blood. The receptors shown here come from a human donor in a cohort sampled during active COVID-19.

In its sample, this clone was seen once. CDR3 coding DNA: TGCGCCAGCAGCTTGATACCAGGGTCGGGCTACGAGCAGTACTTC. This translates into CASSLIPGSGYEQYF. V is TRBV5-1 and J is TRBJ2-7, with D tentatively TRBD1 (5 bases). V lost 1 base and J 3 bases, leaving 14 bases between the germline ends. From germline, CDR1 is SGHRS and CDR2 YFSETQ. The CDR3 length is 15 residues.

This clone was picked up one time. V and J are TRBV6-6 and TRBJ1-6; 7 bases agree with TRBD1. V trimming: 5 bases; J trimming: 4 bases; junction bases outside the gene matches: 8. The CDR3 runs to 16 residues. Germline lookup yields CDR1 MNHNY and CDR2 SVGAGI (reference sequence). Here the CDR3 reads CASSRLGTAYNSPLHF. In nucleotides, the CDR3 is TGTGCCAGCAGTCGCTTAGGGACAGCGTATAATTCACCCCTCCACTTT.

The rearrangement links TRBV7-9 to TRBJ2-7; maybe TRBD1 (5 bases). The ends were cut back, 1 base at V and 6 bases at J, with 13 bases in the middle. The germline gives CDR1 SEHNR, CDR2 FQNEAQ (reference sequence). This CDR3 is built from 14 residues. This chain's CDR3 is CASSLGLGAVEQYF. The CDR3 nucleotides read TGTGCCAGCAGCTTAGGTCTAGGGGCGGTCGAGCAGTACTTC.

V and J are TRBV18 and TRBJ2-1, with a tentative D call TRBD1 (5 bases). Germline V gene sequence: CDR1 KGHSH, CDR2 LQKENI. Trimming stripped 2 bases from V and 3 bases from J, with 5 bases between. This CDR3 region has 13 residues. The CDR3 protein is CASSPTGYNEQFF. DNA for the CDR3: TGTGCCAGCTCACCAACAGGCTACAATGAGCAGTTCTTC.

The chain has TRBV29-1 and TRBJ2-3, with TRBD2 matching 12 bases. The germline CDR1 and CDR2 sequences are SQVTM and ANQGSEA. Trimming cost V 7 bases and J 1 base; bases outside gene matches: 6. The CDR3 has 15 amino acids. The CDR3 coding sequence is TGCAGCGCTGGGGGACTAGCGGGTGGCACAGATACGCAGTATTTT. This translates into CSAGGLAGGTDTQYF.

V gene TRBV9 combines with J gene TRBJ1-1; maybe TRBD1 (6 bases). This CDR3 is built from 15 residues. Germline values: CDR1 SGDLS, CDR2 YYNGEE. V was pared by 0 bases and J by 3 bases, with 12 bases between. The CDR3 DNA follows: TGTGCCAGCAGCGTAGGTAACAGGGACCACACTGAAGCTTTCTTT. This encodes CASSVGNRDHTEAFF.

The V call is TRBV7-2, the J call TRBJ2-7, with D perhaps matching TRBD1 (6 bases). V dropped 5 bases and J dropped 2 bases, with 22 bases sitting between them. There are 17 residues in the CDR3. The germline V gene encodes CDR1 SGHTA and CDR2 FQGNSA. The CDR3, as DNA: TGTGCCAGCAGCCCGAGGTCAGGGGCCTTGTTGCCCTACGAGCAGTACTTC. This gives the protein CASSPRSGALLPYEQYF.

This chain links TRBV6-5 with TRBJ1-1, with a possible D match to TRBD1 (5 bases). The germline V and J ends were trimmed by 6 bases and 4 bases, with 15 bases remaining between them. The CDR3 runs to 14 residues. Per the germline V gene, CDR1 is MNHEY and CDR2 is SVGAGI. The CDR3 DNA sequence: TGTGCCAGCAGAACGGGACTGACATCCACTGAAGCTTTCTTT. Its translation: CASRTGLTSTEAFF.

This chain joins TRBV5-8 and TRBJ2-1; 7 nucleotides line up with TRBD1. The CDR3 has 14 residues. Germline V gene lookup returns CDR1 SGHTS and CDR2 YDEGEE. Trimming at V came to 0 bases and at J to 9 bases, leaving 6 bases not matched to a gene. CDR3 DNA: TGTGCCAGCAGCTTGGATAGGGGGCGTAGTGAGCAGTTCTTC. Protein: CASSLDRGRSEQFF.

This clone occurred a few times. This chain links TRBV25-1 with TRBJ1-1; no clear D gene. V was shortened by 1 base and J by 4 bases, with 10 bases between the two germline ends. Looked up from germline, CDR1 is MGHDK and CDR2 is SYGVNS. The CDR3 loop spans 14 amino acids. The CDR3 protein is CASSESGRSTEAFF. CDR3 DNA sequence: TGTGCCAGCAGTGAATCTGGAAGGAGCACTGAAGCTTTCTTT.

This chain links TRBV19 with TRBJ1-2; tentatively, D is TRBD1 (5 bases). This CDR3 has 19 residues. Germline CDR1 and CDR2: LNHDA and SQIVND (reference sequence). The V end lost 5 bases, the J end lost 4 bases, and 29 bases lay between the germline ends. This chain's CDR3 is CASSLYSSTLTRAFYGYTF. CDR3 sequence (DNA): TGTGCCAGTAGTCTTTACTCTTCAACCTTGACCAGGGCTTTCTATGGCTACACCTTC. Complete variable domain (other parts from reference TRBV19 and TRBJ1-2): DGGITQSPKYLFRKEGQNVTLSCEQNLNHDAMYWYRQDPGQGLRLIYYSQIVNDFQKGDIAEGYSVSREKKESFPLTVTSAQKNPTAFYLCASSLYSSTLTRAFYGYTFGSGTRLTVV.

V and J are TRBV11-2 and TRBJ1-1; the match to TRBD1 covers 9 bases. This CDR3 has 17 amino acids. CDR1 SGHAT and CDR2 FQNNGV come from the germline V gene. V dropped 1 base and J dropped 2; count of bases not matched to a gene: 8. The CDR3 loop is CASSLGRDRAFNTEAFF. For the CDR3, the DNA is TGTGCCAGCAGCTTAGGTAGGGACAGGGCGTTTAACACTGAAGCTTTCTTT.

A few counts support this clone. The chain recombines TRBV20-1 with TRBJ1-1; D might be TRBD1 (5 bases). The germline V gene has CDR1 DFQATT and CDR2 SNEGSKA (reference sequence). The CDR3 is 11 amino acids. Deletions cut 7 bases from V and 0 bases from J, with 6 bases between. The CDR3 nucleotides are TGCAGTGGACAGATGAACACTGAAGCTTTCTTT. This codes for CSGQMNTEAFF.

CDR3 sequence (DNA): TGTGCCAGTTTTGGGAGGGGCCGGAACACTGAAGCTTTCTTT. This codes for CASFGRGRNTEAFF. This chain connects TRBV6-5 to TRBJ1-1; tentatively, D is TRBD1 (5 bases). This CDR3 comprises 14 residues. Trimming removed 9 bases at V and 1 base at J, with 15 bases between. The germline gives CDR1 MNHEY, CDR2 SVGAGI.

The V call is TRBV11-3, the J call TRBJ1-1; no firm D call. V was shortened by 2 bases and J by 2 bases, with 6 bases between the two germline ends. Germline V CDR1 and CDR2: SGHNT, YENEEA. The CDR3 has 13 amino acids. The CDR3 loop reads CASSLWSNTEAFF. In DNA form, the CDR3 reads TGTGCCAGCAGCTTATGGAGTAACACTGAAGCTTTCTTT.

This chain links TRBV7-6 with TRBJ2-1; D unclear. Germline CDR1 is SGHVS and CDR2 is FNYEAQ. The CDR3 is made up of 15 amino acids. V lost 1 base, J lost 6 bases, and 13 bases lay in between. This chain's CDR3 is CASSLGGLYGNEQFF. The DNA for the CDR3 is TGTGCCAGCAGCTTAGGAGGCCTTTATGGCAATGAGCAGTTCTTC. The full variable domain, completed using reference TRBV7-6 and TRBJ2-1, is GAGVSQSPRYKVTKRGQDVALRCDPISGHVSLYWYRQALGQGPEFLTYFNYEAQQDKSGLPNDRFSAERPEGSISTLTIQRTEQRDSAMYRCASSLGGLYGNEQFFGPGTRLTVL.

The chain carries TRBV6-5 and TRBJ2-7; tentatively, D is TRBD1 (5 bases). This CDR3 comprises 15 residues. V lost 5 bases to trimming and J lost 6 bases, with 20 bases between them. The germline CDR1 and CDR2 sequences are MNHEY and SVGAGI. The CDR3 DNA follows: TGTGCCAGCAGTCCCCATGACCAGGGCGTCGGCGAGCAGTACTTC. Its protein product is CASSPHDQGVGEQYF.

The chain employs TRBV30 and TRBJ1-2; tentatively, D is TRBD1 (5 bases). The germline V and J ends were trimmed by 4 bases and 4 bases, with 16 bases remaining between them. The CDR3 sequence is 14 residues long. The germline V gene has CDR1 GTSNPN and CDR2 SVGIG (reference sequence). The CDR3 is CAWMGGIGAYGYTF. CDR3 DNA sequence: TGTGCCTGGATGGGGGGTATCGGGGCCTATGGCTACACCTTC.

The chain uses TRBV5-1 and TRBJ2-7; 7 bases fit TRBD1. The ends lost 4 bases at V and 6 bases at J; junction bases unmatched: 4. This CDR3 is 12 amino acids long. CDR1 and CDR2 from the germline V gene are SGHRS and YFSETQ. In DNA, the CDR3 is TGCGCCAGCAGCATGGACAGGCCCGAGCAGTACTTC. Its translation: CASSMDRPEQYF.

V usage is TRBV2 and J usage is TRBJ2-5, with 9 bases aligning to TRBD1. Losses at the gene ends were 7 bases for V and 1 base for J; bases not matched to a gene: 7. CDR3 length: 15 amino acids. Germline assignment: CDR1 SNHLY and CDR2 FYNNEI. This CDR3 reads CASIQQGARQETQYF. The CDR3 DNA follows: TGTGCCAGCATCCAACAGGGGGCGCGCCAAGAGACCCAGTACTTC.

This chain joins TRBV14 and TRBJ2-7, with a tentative D call TRBD2 (7 bases). Looked up from germline, CDR1 is SGHDN and CDR2 is FVKESK. Between the trimmed V and J ends, which lost 0 bases and 6 bases, there was a span of 15 bases. The CDR3 covers 15 residues. The chain's CDR3 is CASSQDYGGLSEQYF. CDR3 DNA sequence: TGTGCCAGCAGCCAAGATTACGGGGGGCTCTCCGAGCAGTACTTC.

The chain has TRBV7-9 and TRBJ1-5; a possible D gene is TRBD1 (6 bases). V lost 4 bases to trimming and J lost 4 bases, with 11 bases between them. The CDR3 length is 14 residues. CDR1 and CDR2 (germline): SEHNR, FQNEAQ (reference sequence). The DNA of the CDR3 is TGTGCCAGCAGCTGGGGCACAGGGAATCAGCCCCAGCATTTT. This codes for CASSWGTGNQPQHF.

The chain combines TRBV3-1 (or the pseudogene TRBV3-2) with TRBJ1-2; 9 bases are a match to TRBD1. The CDR3 totals 13 residues. Looked up from germline, CDR1 is LGHDT and CDR2 is YNNKEL (reference sequence). The J segment lost 9 bases and the V segment lost 4 bases, leaving 6 bases of the junction unmatched. The DNA of the CDR3 is TGTGCCAGCAGCCCGTGGACAGGGGAGAGCTACACCTTC. Residues: CASSPWTGESYTF.